The clone carrying this TCR beta chain was seen more than once but under ten times. Germline V CDR1 and CDR2: MNHEY, SMNVEV (reference sequence). Between the trimmed V and J ends, which lost 4 bases and 3 bases, there was a span of 16 bases. The CDR3 has 16 residues. This specimen comes from a study of blood T cells in healthy people across ages. Using a J-beta primer mix together with a sample-barcoded 5' primer, a second PCR was run for roughly 6 to 12 cycles. TCRdb independently ran MiXCR on the 5' RACE reads; one entry per CDR3 protein. The data show approximately 790,000 distinct CDR3 sequences, about 62% seen once.

This clonotype originated in a man aged 30-40 years in good health. The chain employs TRBV27 and TRBJ2-1, with TRBD2 as a possible D gene (5 bases). Material for sequencing was blood. CDR3 sequence (DNA): TGTGCCAGCAGTTCGTTTCGTGGACTGTTCTACAATGAGCAGTTCTTC. Its protein product is CASSSFRGLFYNEQFF.